This T cell receptor beta chain was retrieved from a study of beta chain features in type 1 diabetes. Findings and caveats of the study: The naive, central memory and Treg TCRB repertoires showed an apparent similarity that was greater among patients than among healthy donors. Shorter TCRB CDR3s, moderately but significantly so, marked every one of the four CD4+ subsets in Type 1 diabetes patients. In type 1 diabetes patients, VDJ junctions had fewer insertions; deletions at these junctions were more frequent.

Expressed TCRB transcripts got sequenced, as all isolated RNA was reverse transcribed. Sequencing of naive, central memory and regulatory T cell samples gave an average of about 3.9 million reads. The table came from immunoSEQ multiplex PCR; TCRdb's copy has only in-frame clones and leaves some out. The data show more than 250,000 clones, roughly 20% seen once. All of the sorted populations showed purity greater than 98%. Concerning this clone: Antigen: not known.

CDR1 SGDLS and CDR2 YYNGEE come from the germline V gene. V dropped 5 bases and J dropped 2; count of bases not matched to a gene: 9. The length of the CDR3 is 15 residues. Specimen: naive CD4+ T cells from blood. This sequence was found in a woman in her thirties or forties with type 1 diabetes. The chain is built from TRBV9 and TRBJ1-1; 7 bases match TRBD1. The CDR3 spells CASSKTGTENTEAFF. The CDR3 DNA reads as TGTGCCAGCAGTAAGACAGGGACAGAAAACACTGAAGCTTTCTTT.